The 29 T cell receptor beta chains below were found in one sample sequenced in a study of T cell responses to AZD1222 COVID-19 vaccine. TCRdb's copy holds only in-frame clones and misses some; the assay was immunoSEQ multiplex PCR. Of roughly 120,000 clones detected, around 82% appear once; the ten largest clones hold roughly 9.5%. The sample in question was peripheral blood, obtained on day 0 of AZD1222 vaccination. The origin of the receptors is an adult in good health.

The chain recombines TRBV6-2 or TRBV6-3 with TRBJ1-2; D uncertain. Looked up from germline, CDR1 is MNHEY and CDR2 is SVGEGT. V was trimmed by 2 bases and J by 4 bases, leaving 5 bases between them. The CDR3 runs 12 residues. CDR3 coding DNA: TGTGCCAGCAGTTACCGTATCTATGGCTACACCTTC. Translating gives CASSYRIYGYTF.

The rearrangement links TRBV5-1 to TRBJ2-5, with 9 bases aligning to TRBD2. Trimming removed 1 base from V and 4 bases from J; junction bases left unmatched: 8. There are 16 residues in the CDR3. Germline V gives CDR1 SGHRS, CDR2 YFSETQ. The CDR3 DNA follows: TGCGCCAGCAGCTTGAGGGCGGCGGGAGGGCGAGAGACCCAGTACTTC. As protein: CASSLRAAGGRETQYF.

The chain employs TRBV19 and TRBJ2-7, with no clear D. Trimming removed 3 bases at V and 3 bases at J, with 9 bases between. The V gene's germline CDR1 is LNHDA and CDR2 SQIVND (reference sequence). The CDR3 consists of 13 residues. The CDR3 sequence is CASSIGRNYEQYF. CDR3 nucleotide sequence: TGTGCCAGTAGTATCGGCAGGAACTACGAGCAGTACTTC.

This clone was seen a single time. The same CDR3 is also encoded by other DNA sequences in this sample. The V gene is TRBV28, the J gene TRBJ1-2, with a possible D match to TRBD1 (5 bases). This CDR3 region has 11 residues. CDR1 MDHEN and CDR2 SYDVKM come from the germline V gene. V was pared by 8 bases and J by 2 bases, with 6 bases between. CDR3 sequence reads: CASGGNYGYTF. Here the CDR3 DNA reads TGTGCCAGCGGGGGGAACTATGGCTACACCTTC.

The rearrangement joins TRBV5-4 to TRBJ2-3; D is undetermined. The germline CDR1 and CDR2 sequences are SGHNT and YYREEE (reference sequence). The V end lost 4 bases, the J end lost 1 base, and 13 bases lay between the germline ends. CDR3 length: 15 residues. This CDR3 is CASSRPPAGTDTQYF. CDR3 in DNA: TGTGCCAGCAGCCGCCCTCCGGCGGGCACAGATACGCAGTATTTT.

The chain uses TRBV19 and TRBJ1-1, with D possibly being TRBD1 (6 bases). CDR3 size: 16 residues. The germline CDR1 and CDR2 sequences are LNHDA and SQIVND (reference sequence). Trimming left V 8 bases short and J 5 bases short, with 24 bases between. The CDR3 DNA reads as TGTGCCAGTCATGGTGGGGGCAGGAATTTTGGGACTGAAGCTTTCTTT. Translation: CASHGGGRNFGTEAFF.

CDR3 protein: CASSLGVSSYNEQFF. The CDR3 DNA sequence: TGTGCCAGCAGCCTCGGGGTTAGCTCCTACAATGAGCAGTTCTTC. The chain has TRBV28 and TRBJ2-1; weak D call: TRBD2 (5 bases). The V gene lost 6 bases and the J gene lost 0 bases, with 12 bases spanning the gap. The CDR3 consists of 15 residues. Per germline, CDR1 MDHEN and CDR2 SYDVKM.

This clone showed up just a few times. The rearrangement links TRBV10-3 to TRBJ1-4; D remains ambiguous. The V gene lost 4 bases and the J gene lost 7 bases, with 16 bases spanning the gap. Germline-derived CDR1 and CDR2 are ENHRY and SYGVKD. This CDR3 is built from 15 residues. This CDR3 reads CAISGSTHRGEKLFF. As DNA, the CDR3 is TGTGCCATCAGTGGCTCGACTCACCGGGGTGAAAAACTGTTTTTT.

The V and J genes are TRBV5-1 and TRBJ2-7; 9 bases are a match to TRBD1. Trimming took 4 bases from V and 4 from J; bases not matched to a gene: 6. CDR1 is SGHRS and CDR2 is YFSETQ in the germline V gene. The CDR3 runs to 14 residues. This chain's CDR3 is CASSPGTGLYEQYF. The CDR3 coding sequence is TGCGCCAGCAGCCCCGGGACAGGGTTATACGAGCAGTACTTC.

The chain recombines TRBV5-1 with TRBJ1-6; no firm D call. CDR1 and CDR2 (germline): SGHRS, YFSETQ. Trimming took 4 bases from V and 5 from J, leaving 7 bases between them. CDR3 length equals 13 residues. This chain's CDR3 is CASSAEHNSPLHF. CDR3 DNA sequence: TGCGCCAGCAGCGCGGAACATAATTCACCCCTCCACTTT.

The chain couples TRBV11-2 to TRBJ2-2; D possibly corresponds to TRBD2 (6 bases). With 7 bases removed from V and 2 bases from J, the gap between germline ends came to 14 bases. The germline V gene has CDR1 SGHAT and CDR2 FQNNGV. The CDR3 extends over 15 amino acids. The CDR3 nucleotides read TGTGCCAGCAACGGTCTAGCGAGCAACACCGGGGAGCTGTTTTTT. Protein product: CASNGLASNTGELFF.

The rearrangement uses TRBV5-6 and TRBJ2-1, with 8 positions matching TRBD1. This CDR3 is built from 15 residues. V shed 2 bases, J shed 2 bases, and the junction held 3 bases outside the gene matches. The germline V gene encodes CDR1 SGHDT and CDR2 YYEEEE. This CDR3 is CASSFKDRAYNEQFF. The CDR3 DNA is TGTGCCAGCAGCTTCAAGGACAGGGCCTACAATGAGCAGTTCTTC.

The genes are TRBV12-3 or TRBV12-4 and TRBJ1-5; maybe TRBD1 (5 bases). Trimming took 10 bases from V and 5 from J, leaving 15 bases between them. The CDR3 runs to 13 residues. CDR3 amino acids: CANSLGAHQPQHF. The CDR3, as DNA: TGTGCCAACAGCCTCGGGGCGCATCAGCCCCAGCATTTT.

This clone was counted a single time. The CDR3 coding sequence is TGCGCCAGCAGCTCGGACAGCTTCAATCAGCCCCAGCATTTT. This gives the protein CASSSDSFNQPQHF. The J gene is TRBJ1-5, the V gene TRBV5-1, with D tentatively TRBD1 (6 bases). V was cut by 3 bases and J by 3 bases, with 10 bases left in between. The germline CDR1 and CDR2 sequences are SGHRS and YFSETQ. CDR3 length equals 14 residues.

This rearrangement joins TRBV10-1 to TRBJ2-7; D possibly corresponds to TRBD1 (6 bases). V was trimmed by 4 bases and J by 0 bases, leaving 13 bases between them. The CDR3 has 15 residues. CDR1 is WNHNN and CDR2 is SYGVQD in the germline V gene (reference sequence). The CDR3 DNA reads TGCGCCAGCAGTGGGGACACCCACAGCTCCTACGAGCAGTACTTC. Encoded protein: CASSGDTHSSYEQYF.

This clone came up a few times. The V call is TRBV12-3 or TRBV12-4, the J call TRBJ1-5; D is ambiguous. V gave up 0 bases and J gave up 7 bases, with 7 bases separating them. This CDR3 has 13 amino acids. The CDR3 DNA follows: TGTGCCAGCAGTTTAGCGGGGAAGCAGCCCCAGCATTTT. Protein: CASSLAGKQPQHF.

This clone was counted once. This sequence joins TRBV2 and TRBJ2-2; D gene unclear. The ends were cut back, 1 base at V and 1 base at J, with 4 bases in the middle. The germline V gene encodes CDR1 SNHLY and CDR2 FYNNEI. This CDR3 region has 14 residues. CDR3 DNA: TGTGCCAGCAGTGAAGTCGGGAACACCGGGGAGCTGTTTTTT. Its protein is CASSEVGNTGELFF.

V usage is TRBV7-9 and J usage is TRBJ1-5; D uncertain. The CDR3 has 11 residues. CDR1 and CDR2 from the germline V gene are SEHNR and FQNEAQ (reference sequence). Trimming took 1 base from V and 13 from J, leaving 8 bases between them. The CDR3 is CASSLEGTQHF. The DNA for the CDR3 is TGTGCCAGCAGCTTAGAAGGTACGCAGCATTTT.

In the case of this clone: This specimen includes other DNA sequences encoding the same CDR3. This chain connects TRBV28 to TRBJ1-2, with TRBD1 as a possible D gene (6 bases). CDR1 and CDR2 (germline): MDHEN, SYDVKM. This CDR3 contains 13 residues. V shed 4 bases and J shed 2 bases, with 8 bases lying between them. CDR3 loop: CASSSGQNYGYTF. CDR3 bases: TGTGCCAGCAGTTCCGGACAGAACTATGGCTACACCTTC.

Many counts were recorded for this clone. The rearrangement joins TRBV11-2 to TRBJ1-5; no reliable D call. V was clipped by 6 bases and J by 4 bases, with 16 bases between them. The CDR3 runs to 15 residues. The germline V gene has CDR1 SGHAT and CDR2 FQNNGV. This CDR3 reads CASSFSSGRNQPQHF. The CDR3 coding sequence is TGTGCCAGCAGTTTCTCATCGGGTCGGAATCAGCCCCAGCATTTT. Supplemented by reference TRBV11-2 and TRBJ1-5, the full variable domain reads EAGVAQSPRYKIIEKRQSVAFWCNPISGHATLYWYQQILGQGPKLLIQFQNNGVVDDSQLPKDRFSAERLKGVDSTLKIQPAKLEDSAVYLCASSFSSGRNQPQHFGDGTRLSIL.

The gene calls are TRBV5-6 and TRBJ2-6, with D uncertain. With 6 bases removed from V and 0 bases from J, the gap between germline ends came to 19 bases. The CDR3 has 18 amino acids. From germline, CDR1 is SGHDT and CDR2 YYEEEE. The CDR3 DNA follows: TGTGCCAGCAACAACCCGGCCGGGTGGAGCTCTGGGGCCAACGTCCTGACTTTC. This codes for CASNNPAGWSSGANVLTF.

V gene TRBV6-5 combines with J gene TRBJ1-5; no firm D call. This CDR3 comprises 15 residues. Trimming cost V 5 bases and J 1 base, with 12 bases left between them. Germline CDR1 and CDR2: MNHEY and SVGAGI. The CDR3 DNA reads as TGTGCCAGCAGTCGACTGCGAGAGAGCAATCAGCCCCAGCATTTT. Its protein is CASSRLRESNQPQHF.

The rearrangement links TRBV27 to TRBJ2-1, with D uncertain. Germline values: CDR1 MNHEY, CDR2 SMNVEV (reference sequence). V was clipped by 10 bases and J by 15 bases, with 34 bases between them. The length of the CDR3 is 16 residues. DNA of the CDR3: TGTGCCACCCACCGGTACCTCCTCCTAGGCAGTCGGGCGGTGTTCTTC. This codes for CATHRYLLLGSRAVFF.

The chain uses TRBV4-1 and TRBJ2-1, with 9 bases matching TRBD1. Germline V gene data show CDR1 as MGHRA and CDR2 as YSYEKL. This CDR3 has 16 amino acids. V trimming: 2 bases; J trimming: 7 bases; junction bases outside the gene matches: 9. CDR3 coding DNA: TGCGCCAGCAGCCAACCGGGACAGGGAGGGTGGAATGAGCAGTTCTTC. It yields the protein CASSQPGQGGWNEQFF.

The J gene is TRBJ2-7, the V gene TRBV6-5; D uncertain. Germline CDR1 is MNHEY and CDR2 is SVGAGI. Trimming removed 0 bases at V and 4 bases at J, with 16 bases between. The CDR3 runs to 16 residues. CDR3 sequence: CASSYSEQAMGYEQYF. CDR3 sequence (DNA): TGTGCCAGCAGTTACTCGGAGCAGGCGATGGGTTACGAGCAGTACTTC.

The rearrangement joins TRBV3-1 (or the pseudogene TRBV3-2) to TRBJ1-4; TRBD1 matches at 9 bases. CDR3 length: 16 residues. Germline V gives CDR1 LGHDT, CDR2 YNNKEL (reference sequence). Trimming took 0 bases from V and 6 from J; bases not matched to a gene: 5. CDR3 sequence (DNA): TGTGCCAGCAGCCAAGATGGCGGGACAGGGTATGAAAAACTGTTTTTT. As protein: CASSQDGGTGYEKLFF.

The V gene is TRBV18, the J gene TRBJ1-2; no definite D call. V dropped 6 bases and J dropped 6 bases, with 14 bases sitting between them. Germline assignment: CDR1 KGHSH and CDR2 LQKENI. CDR3 length equals 13 residues. CDR3 in DNA: TGTGCCAGCTCCCAACAGCTGGACGATGGCTACACCTTC. Its protein is CASSQQLDDGYTF.

V gene TRBV4-3 combines with J gene TRBJ1-3, with TRBD1 as a possible D gene (5 bases). The ends were cut back, 3 bases at V and 1 base at J, with 10 bases in the middle. Germline-derived CDR1 and CDR2 are LGHNA and YSLEER. CDR3 size: 15 residues. The CDR3 region has the DNA TGCGCCAGCAGCCAGGACGGGACTTCTGGAAACACCATATATTTT. Its protein product is CASSQDGTSGNTIYF.

J is TRBJ1-2 and V is TRBV12-3 or TRBV12-4, with D possibly matching TRBD1 (5 bases). The CDR3 extends over 13 amino acids. V was shortened by 8 bases and J by 5 bases, with 15 bases between the two germline ends. The CDR3 bases are TGTGCCAGCGCGGGACTCAGCCCGTATGGCTACACCTTC. This codes for CASAGLSPYGYTF.